The source of this T cell receptor (beta chain) is a study of T cell repertoires in cytomegalovirus infection. TCRdb used MiXCR to reprocess the reads, holding one entry per CDR3 protein. In the table there are approximately 100,000 distinct CDR3 sequences, 20% to 30% of which are singletons. The table lists this clonotype with many counts. Germline values: CDR1 SGHTA, CDR2 FQGNSA. Trimming at V came to 1 base and at J to 7 bases, leaving 4 bases not matched to a gene. The CDR3 has 15 amino acids. This sequence originates from a human donor in good health (CMV status not recorded). Some clones in this sample may be carry-over from other donors' samples. The sample was CD8+ T cells from PBMCs. The V call is TRBV7-2, the J call TRBJ1-5; 10 bases map to TRBD1. The CDR3 reads CASSLDGTGVQPQHF. The CDR3 DNA sequence: TGTGCCAGCAGCTTAGACGGGACAGGGGTACAGCCCCAGCATTTT.